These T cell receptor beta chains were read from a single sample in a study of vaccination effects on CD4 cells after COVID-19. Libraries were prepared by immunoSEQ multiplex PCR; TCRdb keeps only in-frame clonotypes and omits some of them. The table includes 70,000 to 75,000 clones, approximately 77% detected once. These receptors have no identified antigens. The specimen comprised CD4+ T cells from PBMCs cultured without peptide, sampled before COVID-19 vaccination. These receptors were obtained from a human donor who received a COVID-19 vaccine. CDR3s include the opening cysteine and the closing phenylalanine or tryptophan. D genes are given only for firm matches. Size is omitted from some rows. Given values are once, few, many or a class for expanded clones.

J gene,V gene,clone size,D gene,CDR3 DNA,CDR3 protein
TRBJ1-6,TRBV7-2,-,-,TGTGCCAGCAGCTTAGCCGGCAGGTCTGATTCACCCCTCCACTTT,CASSLAGRSDSPLHF
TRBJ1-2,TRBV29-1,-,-,TGCAGCGTTGATTCAGGGTTCCATGGCTACACCTTC,CSVDSGFHGYTF
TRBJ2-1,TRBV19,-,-,TGTGCCAGTAGTATACAGGACAATGAGCAGTTCTTC,CASSIQDNEQFF
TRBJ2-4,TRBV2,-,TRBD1,TGTGCCAGCGGAGACTACAGGGGAAACAAAAACATTCAGTACTTC,CASGDYRGNKNIQYF
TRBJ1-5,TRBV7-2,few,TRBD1,TGTGCCAGCAGCTTATATACAGGGGCTCAGCCCCAGCATTTT,CASSLYTGAQPQHF
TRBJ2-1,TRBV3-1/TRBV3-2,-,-,TGTGCCAGCAGCCAGTCCGGGCCAGAGCAGTTCTTC,CASSQSGPEQFF
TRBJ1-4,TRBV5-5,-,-,TGTGCCAGCAGCTTGCGGGTTCAGAGTACGGAGAAACTGTTTTTT,CASSLRVQSTEKLFF
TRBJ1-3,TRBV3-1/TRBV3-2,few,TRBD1,TGTGCCAGCAGCCAACCAATTTACAGGGGTAATGGAAACACCATATATTTT,CASSQPIYRGNGNTIYF
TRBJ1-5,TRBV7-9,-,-,TGTGCCAGCAGCTTAGACGGTTTCGGCAATCAGCCCCAGCATTTT,CASSLDGFGNQPQHF
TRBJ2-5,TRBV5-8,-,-,TGTGCCAGCAGCTTGAAAGAGACCCAGTACTTC,CASSLKETQYF
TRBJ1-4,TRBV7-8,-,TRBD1,TGTGCCAGCAGCTCGCCGGACAGGGGGAGAGGTCGGGAAAAACTGTTTTTT,CASSSPDRGRGREKLFF
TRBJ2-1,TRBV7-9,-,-,TGTGCCAGCAGCTTGGCGGGTGATACTGAGCAGTTCTTC,CASSLAGDTEQFF
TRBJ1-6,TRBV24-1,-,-,TGTGCCACCAGTTCGGGGCTGGTGAATTCACCCCTCCACTTT,CATSSGLVNSPLHF
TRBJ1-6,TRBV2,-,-,TGTGCCAGCAGTGATAGCAGACTGACACCCCTCCACTTT,CASSDSRLTPLHF
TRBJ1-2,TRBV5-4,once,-,TGTGCCAGCAGCTTGGCAGAAGCTAACTATGGCTACACCTTC,CASSLAEANYGYTF
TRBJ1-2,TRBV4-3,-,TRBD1,TGCGCCAGCAGCCCCCAGACTGGACAGGGGGCTTTCAGTGGCTACACCTTC,CASSPQTGQGAFSGYTF
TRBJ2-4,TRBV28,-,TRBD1,TGTGCCAGCAGTTTCGGGGACAGGGCAAGCATTCAGTACTTC,CASSFGDRASIQYF
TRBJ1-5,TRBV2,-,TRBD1,TGTGCCAGCAGGAGTTTCGGGACAGCATATCAGCCCCAGCATTTT,CASRSFGTAYQPQHF
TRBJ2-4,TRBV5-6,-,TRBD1,TGTGCCAGCAGCTCAGGGGGATGGTCCAAAAACATTCAGTACTTC,CASSSGGWSKNIQYF
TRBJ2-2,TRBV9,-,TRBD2,TGTGCCAGCAGCCCATCGGGGGGTGTTGACACCGGGGAGCTGTTTTTT,CASSPSGGVDTGELFF
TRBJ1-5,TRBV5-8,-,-,TGTGCCAGCAGCCCGTCGGGGTTGGTGAATCAGCCCCAGCATTTT,CASSPSGLVNQPQHF
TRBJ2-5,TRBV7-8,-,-,TGTGCCAGCAGCCCAATGGGGGAGACCCAGTACTTC,CASSPMGETQYF
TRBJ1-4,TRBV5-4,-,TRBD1,TGTGCCAGCAGCACACCGGGACAGGGGATCGAAAAACTGTTTTTT,CASSTPGQGIEKLFF
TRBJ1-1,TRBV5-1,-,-,TGCGCCAGCAGCTTGGACGGTGGGGGAGCTTTCTTT,CASSLDGGGAFF
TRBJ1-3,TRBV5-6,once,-,TGTGCCAGCAGACAGGGACCGAGCTCTGGAAACACCATATATTTT,CASRQGPSSGNTIYF
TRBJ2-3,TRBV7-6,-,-,TGTGCCAGCAGCTTAGATGGTCGTCCTAGCACAGATACGCAGTATTTT,CASSLDGRPSTDTQYF
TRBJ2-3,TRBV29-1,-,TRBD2,TGCAGCACTGCCCCGGGACTAGGGCTTGGGGGTACGCAGTATTTT,CSTAPGLGLGGTQYF
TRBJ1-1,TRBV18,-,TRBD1,TGTGCCAGTAACCCGGGACAGGGGAACACTGAAGCTTTCTTT,CASNPGQGNTEAFF
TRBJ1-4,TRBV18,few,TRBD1,TGTGCCAGCTCATCAGGACAGGGGGATGAAAAACTGTTTTTT,CASSSGQGDEKLFF
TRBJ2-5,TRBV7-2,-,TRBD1,TGTGCCAGCAGCCCGAAGGGGGGGACAGGGGGCCAAGAGACCCAGTACTTC,CASSPKGGTGGQETQYF
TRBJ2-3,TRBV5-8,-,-,TGTGCCAGAGGACCGAACTTACTTGGGACAGATACGCAGTATTTT,CARGPNLLGTDTQYF
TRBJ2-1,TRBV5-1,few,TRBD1,TGCGCCAGCAGCTGGACAGGGGGCGGCAACAATGAGCAGTTCTTC,CASSWTGGGNNEQFF
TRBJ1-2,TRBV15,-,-,TGTGCCACCAGCAGAGCCCGGGGCTCCTATGGCTACACCTTC,CATSRARGSYGYTF
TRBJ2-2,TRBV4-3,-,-,TGCGCCAGCAGCCAAGAAGGCAGGGCGCGCGCCGGGGAGCTGTTTTTT,CASSQEGRARAGELFF
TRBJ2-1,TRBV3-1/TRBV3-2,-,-,TGTGCCAGCAGCCAAGATCGATGGCCCAGGGGAGGGCAGTTCTTC,CASSQDRWPRGGQFF
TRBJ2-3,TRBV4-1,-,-,TGCGCCAGCAGCCAAGATCACGACTCCTTGGCGCAGTATTTT,CASSQDHDSLAQYF
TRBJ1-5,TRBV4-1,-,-,TGCGCCAGCAGCCAACCGGGGACTTTAAGCAATCAGCCCCAGCATTTT,CASSQPGTLSNQPQHF
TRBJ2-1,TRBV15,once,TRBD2,TGTGCCACCAGCAGAGGCGGGCGGGGGGGCTACAATGAGCAGTTCTTC,CATSRGGRGGYNEQFF
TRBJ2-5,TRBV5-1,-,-,TGCGCCAGCAGCTTGGATCCCCGGGAGACCCAGTACTTC,CASSLDPRETQYF
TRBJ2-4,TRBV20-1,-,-,TGCAGTGCTAGTGTCCAGGGAGACGGCAAAAACATTCAGTACTTC,CSASVQGDGKNIQYF
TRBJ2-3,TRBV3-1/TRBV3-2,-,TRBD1,TGTGCCAGCAGCCAAGTAGGAGGACAGGCCACAGATACGCAGTATTTT,CASSQVGGQATDTQYF
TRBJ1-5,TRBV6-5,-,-,TGTGCCAGCGCCATGATTCGGGGGGTTCGTCAGCCCCAGCATTTT,CASAMIRGVRQPQHF
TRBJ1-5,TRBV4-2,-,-,TGTGCCAGCAGCCAAGCGATAGTAGAGAGCAATCAGCCCCAGCATTTT,CASSQAIVESNQPQHF
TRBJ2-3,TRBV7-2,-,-,TGTGCCAGCAGCTCACGACCGAAAACAGATACGCAGTATTTT,CASSSRPKTDTQYF
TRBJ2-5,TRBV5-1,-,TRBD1,TGCGCCAGCAAATCCGGGACAGGACAAGAGACCCAGTACTTC,CASKSGTGQETQYF
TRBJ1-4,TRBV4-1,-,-,TGCGCCAGCAGCCACGGAATACAGGGAGCGTCTGAAAAACTGTTTTTT,CASSHGIQGASEKLFF
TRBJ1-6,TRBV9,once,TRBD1,TGTGCCAGCAGCGTATTGACAGGGAATTCACCCCTCCACTTT,CASSVLTGNSPLHF
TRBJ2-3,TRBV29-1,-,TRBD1,TGCAGCGCTGGGACAGGCACAGATACGCAGTATTTT,CSAGTGTDTQYF
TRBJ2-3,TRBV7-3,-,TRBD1,TGTGCCAGCAGCGACGCCGGGACAGGGGCAGGCACGCAGTATTTT,CASSDAGTGAGTQYF
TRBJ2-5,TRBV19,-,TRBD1,TGTGCCAGTAGTATAGACCCCGGGACAGGTCGTAAGACCCAGTACTTC,CASSIDPGTGRKTQYF
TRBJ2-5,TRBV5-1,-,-,TGCGCCAGCAGCTCCCTTGCCGGGACCGGGATTAAAGAGACCCAGTACTTC,CASSSLAGTGIKETQYF
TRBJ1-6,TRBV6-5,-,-,TGTGCCAGCATGGCGGGGCTCGGCTATAATTCACCCCTCCACTTT,CASMAGLGYNSPLHF
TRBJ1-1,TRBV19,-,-,TGTGCCAGTAGGGGCAGCTTGAACACTGAAGCTTTCTTT,CASRGSLNTEAFF
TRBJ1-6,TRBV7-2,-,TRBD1,TGTGCCAGCAGAGGACAGGGGGCGCGTTCACCCCTCCACTTT,CASRGQGARSPLHF
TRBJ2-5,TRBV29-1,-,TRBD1,TGCAGCGCTGACAGGGCCGAGACCCAGTACTTC,CSADRAETQYF
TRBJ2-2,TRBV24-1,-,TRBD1,TGTGCCACCACGGACAGGGACACCGGGGAGCTGTTTTTT,CATTDRDTGELFF
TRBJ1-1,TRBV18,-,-,TGTGCCAGCTCACCCTCACTAGACACTGAAGCTTTCTTT,CASSPSLDTEAFF